This entry features one T cell receptor beta chain sequence. One entry per CDR3 protein results from TCRdb running MiXCR on the 5' RACE reads. The profile shows 430,000 or so distinct CDR3 sequences, about 23% of them singletons. The CDR3 contains 16 residues. Germline CDR1 and CDR2: KGHDR and SFDVKD. V trimming: 3 bases; J trimming: 2 bases; junction bases outside the gene matches: 5. This record belongs to a study of T-cell memory formation after mild COVID-19. Overall study: The two donors had largely donor-specific TCR clusters.

This chain uses TRBV24-1 with TRBJ2-3; TRBD1 matches 9 bases. Specimen: PBMCs or a T cell subset sorted from them (not recorded which). The source of this sequence is an adult woman who had mild COVID-19 (a few samples of this study predate the infection). Cell type and time point are not known. The CDR3 loop reads CATSDPGQGYTDTQYF. CDR3 DNA sequence: TGTGCCACCAGTGATCCTGGACAGGGGTACACAGATACGCAGTATTTT.